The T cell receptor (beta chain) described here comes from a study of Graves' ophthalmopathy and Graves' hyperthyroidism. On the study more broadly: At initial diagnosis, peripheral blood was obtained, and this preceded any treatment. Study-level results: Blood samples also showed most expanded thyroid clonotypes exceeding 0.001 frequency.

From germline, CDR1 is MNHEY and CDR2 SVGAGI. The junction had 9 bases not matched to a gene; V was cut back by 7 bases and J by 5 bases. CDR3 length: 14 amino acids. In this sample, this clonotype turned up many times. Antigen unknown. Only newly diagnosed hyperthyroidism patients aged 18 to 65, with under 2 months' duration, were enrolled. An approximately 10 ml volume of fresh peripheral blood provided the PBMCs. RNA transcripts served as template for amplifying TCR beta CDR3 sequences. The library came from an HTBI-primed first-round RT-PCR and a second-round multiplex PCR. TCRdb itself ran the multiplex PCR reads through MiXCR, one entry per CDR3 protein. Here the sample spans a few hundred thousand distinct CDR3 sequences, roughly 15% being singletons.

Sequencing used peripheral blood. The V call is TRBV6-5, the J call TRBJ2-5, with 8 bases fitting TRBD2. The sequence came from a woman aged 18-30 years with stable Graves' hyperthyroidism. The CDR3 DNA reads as TGTGCCAGCATCAGGCCCGGGGGGGTCGAGACCCAGTACTTC. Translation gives CASIRPGGVETQYF.